These 17 T cell receptor beta chains originate from one sample sequenced in a study of blood T cells in healthy people across ages. Through a sample-barcoded 5' primer and a J-beta primer mix, a second PCR was run for about 6 to 12 cycles. TCRdb independently ran MiXCR on the 5' RACE reads; one entry per CDR3 protein. The sample includes over a million distinct CDR3 sequences, 40% to 50% of them seen just once. The sample comprised blood. These receptors originate from a woman aged 60-75 years in good health.

This clonotype was seen a few times. The rearrangement links TRBV7-2 to TRBJ2-1; D uncertain. The ends were cut back, 2 bases at V and 8 bases at J, with 16 bases in the middle. CDR1 and CDR2 (germline): SGHTA, FQGNSA. This CDR3 spans 15 amino acids. CDR3 DNA sequence: TGTGCCAGCAGCTTATCGGCTACCTCTACACATGAGCAGTTCTTC. Its protein product is CASSLSATSTHEQFF.

The CDR3 region has the DNA TGTGCCAGCAGCCAGGACCCCGGGGTAGATACGCAGTATTTT. This codes for CASSQDPGVDTQYF. This chain uses TRBV3-1 with TRBJ2-3; a weak D match, TRBD2 (5 bases). CDR3 length: 14 amino acids. Germline V CDR1 and CDR2: LGHDT, YNNKEL (reference sequence). V lost 3 bases and J lost 5, with 12 bases in between.

J is TRBJ2-1 and V is TRBV12-3 or TRBV12-4; 10 bases are a match to TRBD2. The CDR3 spans 15 residues. Trimming removed 5 bases from V and 9 bases from J; junction bases left unmatched: 10. The CDR3 nucleotides are TGTGCCAGCAGTCAAGCGGGAGGGCCGGTCGGTGAGCAGTTCTTC. Translation: CASSQAGGPVGEQFF.

The chain is built from TRBV6-5 and TRBJ1-2; D is ambiguous. Trimming pared 2 bases from V and 4 bases from J, leaving 11 bases between. The CDR3 runs 14 residues. CDR1 MNHEY and CDR2 SVGAGI come from the germline V gene. CDR3 bases: TGTGCCAGCAGTTACCGGCCCCTCAGCTATGGCTACACCTTC. Translated, it gives CASSYRPLSYGYTF.

V is TRBV6-2 or TRBV6-3 and J is TRBJ2-7, with 8 bases fitting TRBD1. The CDR3 loop spans 17 amino acids. Trimming took 1 base from V and 2 from J; bases not matched to a gene: 10. From germline, CDR1 is MNHEY and CDR2 SVGEGT. The CDR3 protein is CASSYWGAGTGAYEQYF. CDR3 DNA sequence: TGTGCCAGCAGTTACTGGGGGGCCGGGACAGGAGCCTACGAGCAGTACTTC.

This clonotype showed up just a few times. The chain links TRBV28 to TRBJ1-2; 9 bases align to TRBD1. CDR3 length equals 18 residues. Germline V gene sequence: CDR1 MDHEN, CDR2 SYDVKM. J gave up 4 bases and V 5 bases, and 17 bases lay outside the gene matches. CDR3 sequence reads: CASSDPPGTGPRGYGYTF. The CDR3, as DNA: TGTGCCAGCAGTGACCCACCCGGGACAGGGCCGCGGGGCTATGGCTACACCTTC.

With regard to this clonotype: One base away lies a much larger clone, so this may be a sequencing read error. The chain employs TRBV6-1 and TRBJ2-1; 11 bases map to TRBD2. J lost 13 bases, V lost 1 base, and 12 bases had no gene match. The CDR3 length is 16 residues. Germline loops: CDR1 MNHNS, CDR2 SASEGT. CDR3 nucleotide sequence: TGTGCCAGCAGTGAAGGGGAACTAGCGGGAGCCGAGACCCAGTTCTTC. Its protein is CASSEGELAGAETQFF.

This clonotype has only a few counts. V usage is TRBV7-9 and J usage is TRBJ2-1; tentative D call: TRBD2 (6 bases). The germline V and J ends were trimmed by 5 bases and 8 bases, with 19 bases remaining between them. There are 15 residues in the CDR3. CDR1 is SEHNR, CDR2 FQNEAQ, per germline (reference sequence). In DNA, the CDR3 is TGTGCCAGCAGCGCCCCTACTAATCCGGGGGATGAGCAGTTCTTC. It encodes CASSAPTNPGDEQFF.

This clonotype has only one observation. This chain joins TRBV20-1 and TRBJ2-1; D may be TRBD1 or TRBD2 (5 bases each). The tail of the sequence fits TRBJ2-7 better, so the J call may be wrong. This CDR3 is built from 16 residues. CDR1 and CDR2 from the germline V gene are DFQATT and SNEGSKA (reference sequence). In DNA, the CDR3 is TGCAGTGCTAGAGTAAAGGGGAGTAGCTCCTACAATGAGCAGTACTTC. Translation gives CSARVKGSSSYNEQYF.

V is TRBV7-2 and J is TRBJ1-5; D is uncertain. Germline V gene data show CDR1 as SGHTA and CDR2 as FQGNSA. Trimming took 5 bases from V and 3 from J, leaving 11 bases between them. The CDR3 is 14 residues long. The CDR3 DNA sequence: TGTGCCAGCAGCCTCAATACGATCAATCAGCCCCAGCATTTT. It codes for CASSLNTINQPQHF.

The chain joins TRBV29-1 to TRBJ2-3; 7 positions agree with TRBD1. This CDR3 contains 15 residues. Germline V lookup: CDR1 SQVTM, CDR2 ANQGSEA. Germline trimming cut 5 bases from V and 4 bases from J; bases unmatched to any gene: 12. The CDR3 reads CSVRDSGAGADTQYF. For the CDR3, the DNA is TGCAGCGTTAGGGACAGTGGAGCTGGGGCAGATACGCAGTATTTT.

This chain links TRBV27 with TRBJ2-1; a possible D gene is TRBD2 (7 bases). The J call is in doubt because the DNA end fits TRBJ2-7 better. Germline CDR1 is MNHEY and CDR2 is SMNVEV (reference sequence). The CDR3 is 14 amino acids. CDR3 sequence: CASSPRGGGHEQYF. The CDR3 DNA is TGTGCCAGCAGCCCAAGGGGGGGAGGTCACGAGCAGTACTTC.

The rearrangement joins TRBV4-1 to TRBJ2-7; 9 positions agree with TRBD2. The J call is in doubt because the DNA end fits TRBJ2-5 better. CDR1 is MGHRA and CDR2 is YSYEKL in the germline V gene. The CDR3 has 17 amino acids. The CDR3 loop reads CASSPGGGRALWETQYF. The CDR3 nucleotides are TGCGCCAGCAGCCCTGGCGGCGGGAGGGCCCTGTGGGAGACCCAGTACTTC.

This chain links TRBV20-1 with TRBJ2-1; 10 bases are a match to TRBD2. From germline, CDR1 is DFQATT and CDR2 SNEGSKA (reference sequence). There are 15 residues in the CDR3. Trimming cost V 3 bases and J 7 bases; bases outside gene matches: 9. The CDR3 region is CSASTSGILRNEQFF. The CDR3 DNA sequence: TGCAGTGCTAGCACTAGCGGGATTTTGAGGAATGAGCAGTTCTTC.

This clonotype was detected ten times or more. This chain joins TRBV20-1 and TRBJ2-1; 9 bases are a match to TRBD2. Germline V gene data show CDR1 as DFQATT and CDR2 as SNEGSKA (reference sequence). V was clipped by 3 bases and J by 0 bases; unmatched bases: 12. There are 18 residues in the CDR3. The CDR3 DNA sequence: TGCAGTGCTAGTGCGGTAGCGGGAGAAGGTAGCTCCTACAATGAGCAGTTCTTC. As protein: CSASAVAGEGSSYNEQFF.

This chain joins TRBV30 and TRBJ2-7, with D perhaps TRBD2 (5 bases). V lost 2 bases, J lost 0 bases, and 23 bases lay in between. Germline V gene data show CDR1 as GTSNPN and CDR2 as SVGIG (reference sequence). CDR3 length: 18 residues. CDR3 amino acids: CAWSSTPWEQRSSYEQYF. CDR3 DNA: TGTGCCTGGAGTTCCACCCCGTGGGAGCAGCGAAGCTCCTACGAGCAGTACTTC.

V usage is TRBV15 and J usage is TRBJ2-1; D possibly uses TRBD1 or TRBD2 (5 bases each). The germline gives CDR1 LNHNV, CDR2 YYDKDF (reference sequence). Trimming pared 2 bases from V and 12 bases from J, leaving 23 bases between. The CDR3 runs to 16 residues. The chain's CDR3 is CATSRYTGLASGSQFF. CDR3 coding DNA: TGTGCCACCAGCAGATACACCGGCCTAGCTTCAGGGTCGCAGTTCTTC. Variable domain in full (rest from reference TRBV15 and TRBJ2-1): DAMVIQNPRYQVTQFGKPVTLSCSQTLNHNVMYWYQQKSSQAPKLLFHYYDKDFNNEADTPDNFQSRRPNTSFCFLDIRSPGLGDTAMYLCATSRYTGLASGSQFFGPGTRLTVL.